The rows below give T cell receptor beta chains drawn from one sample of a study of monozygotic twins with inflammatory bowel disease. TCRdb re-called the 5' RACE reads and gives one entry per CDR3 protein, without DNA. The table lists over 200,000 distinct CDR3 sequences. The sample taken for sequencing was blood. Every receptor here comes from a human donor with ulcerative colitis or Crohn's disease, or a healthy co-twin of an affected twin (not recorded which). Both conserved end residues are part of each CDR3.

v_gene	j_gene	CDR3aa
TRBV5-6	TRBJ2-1	CASSLGTGYYNEQFF
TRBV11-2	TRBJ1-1	CASSILSNYLRTGLRAFF
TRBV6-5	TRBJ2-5	CASSYSGRTVETQYF
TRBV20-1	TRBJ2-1	CSARLAGGSYNEQFF
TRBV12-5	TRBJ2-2	CASGLGGTNTGELFF
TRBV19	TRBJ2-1	CASSEKGGVNEQFF
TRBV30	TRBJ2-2	CAWSWGTGELFF
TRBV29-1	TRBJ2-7	CSVGGQGGIYEQYF
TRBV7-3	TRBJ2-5	CASSSPKGGRETQYF
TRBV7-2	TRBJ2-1	CASSEGQGGDNEQFF
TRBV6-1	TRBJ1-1	CATLIMNTEAFF
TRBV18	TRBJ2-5	CASSSRQGDQYF
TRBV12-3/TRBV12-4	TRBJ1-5	CASSFGRGNQPQHF
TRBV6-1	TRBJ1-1	CASSETGGFTEAFF
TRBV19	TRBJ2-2	CASSIWTGELFF
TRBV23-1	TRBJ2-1	CASSPQGGGPDNEQFF
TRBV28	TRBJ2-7	CASSDISYEQYF
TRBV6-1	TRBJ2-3	CASRIGATYTDTQYF
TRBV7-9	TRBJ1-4	CASSFIPAGKNEKLFF
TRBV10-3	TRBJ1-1	CAISETDRNTEAFF
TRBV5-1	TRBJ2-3	CASGGDNTDTQYF
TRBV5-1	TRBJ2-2	CASTYRTTGELFF
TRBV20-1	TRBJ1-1	CSAGRGGVTEAFF
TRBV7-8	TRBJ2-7	CASSLMTSGYEQYF
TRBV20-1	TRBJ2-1	CSAAGQEKQFF
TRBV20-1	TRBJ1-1	CSARSSGQGAFF
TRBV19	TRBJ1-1	CASRDEARQGSTEAFF
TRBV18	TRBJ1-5	CASSPSGGAGPQHF
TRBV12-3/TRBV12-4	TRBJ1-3	CASSFLNTIYF
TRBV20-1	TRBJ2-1	CNPADPDSSYNEQFF
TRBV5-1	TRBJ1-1	CASSSNRGLNTEAFF
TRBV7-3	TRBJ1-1	CASSLTVNTEAFF
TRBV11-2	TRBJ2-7	CASSWGRVYEQYF
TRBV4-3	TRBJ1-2	CASSQRGAGYDGYTF
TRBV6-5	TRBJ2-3	CASSSGLAGGWDTQYF
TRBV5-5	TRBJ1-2	CASSPDRPYGYTF
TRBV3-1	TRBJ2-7	CASRETGGGYEQYF
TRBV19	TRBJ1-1	CASRNMGNTEAFF
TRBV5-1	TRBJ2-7	CASSPWGRSSYEQYF
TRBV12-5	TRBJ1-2	CASGLGTVGGYTF
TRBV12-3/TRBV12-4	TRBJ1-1	CASSIPMGAFF
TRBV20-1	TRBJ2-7	CSARDGQTYEQYF
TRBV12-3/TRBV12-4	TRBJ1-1	CASSLVPVNTEAFF
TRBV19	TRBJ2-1	CASRQYAPGGSSYNEQFF
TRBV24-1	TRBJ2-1	CATSDRLARINEQFF
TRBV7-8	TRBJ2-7	CASSPVFVAYEQYF
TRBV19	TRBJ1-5	CASNRLTTGAYSNQPQHF
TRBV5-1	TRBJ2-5	CASSLGLDQETQYF
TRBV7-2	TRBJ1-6	CASSLRTGGYNSPLHF
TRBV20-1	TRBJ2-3	CSAQRQGGLQRDTQYF
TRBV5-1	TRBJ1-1	CASSLGRSTANTEAFF